These 20 T cell receptor beta chains were all obtained from the same sample, sequenced in a study of regulatory T cells in long-lasting Graves disease (dated by TCRdb to about 2021). Per the publication, the time point label means: newly diagnosed GD, antithyroid drugs for less than 3 months. For both TCR sequencing and RNA sequencing, RNA was extracted from PBMCs using TRIzol. The method behind the library was multiplex PCR. TCRdb names Illumina HiSeq 4000 as the instrument used. To build TCR beta libraries, CDR3 regions were amplified by Arm-PCR using iRepertoire HTBI primers. TCRdb reanalyzed the raw reads on its own, using fastp at Q25 for trimming and MiXCR for clone calling, and kept in-frame beta chains. All rows with the same CDR3 protein become a single entry with the most common DNA and genes. Recorded for this sample are 370,000 or so distinct CDR3 sequences; about 17% of them occurred a single time. The biggest ten clones account for 20% to 25% of the sample.

A further study also used this sample, focusing on T cells in Graves' hyperthyroidism and ophthalmopathy.

The specimen comprised peripheral blood mononuclear cells (PBMCs), sampled at new diagnosis, from a patient treated with antithyroid drugs. The receptors shown here come from a young woman with Graves disease. Donor details come from another sample of the same person, matched by shared clones.

In its sample, this clonotype was seen a few times. The V call is TRBV10-1, the J call TRBJ2-3; 10 bases are shared with TRBD2. CDR1 and CDR2 from the germline V gene are WNHNN and SYGVQD (reference sequence). The CDR3 totals 20 residues. Trimming cost V 6 bases and J 1 base; bases outside gene matches: 19. Here the CDR3 reads CASRPQSASGSRIRTDTQYF. CDR3 coding DNA: TGCGCCAGCAGGCCCCAGTCGGCTAGCGGGAGTCGTATACGCACAGATACGCAGTATTTT.

This clonotype was detected only a few times. V gene TRBV20-1 combines with J gene TRBJ2-7, with D possibly matching TRBD1 (6 bases). Germline loops: CDR1 DFQATT, CDR2 SNEGSKA (reference sequence). V was clipped by 1 base and J by 3 bases, with 16 bases between them. This CDR3 comprises 15 residues. As DNA, the CDR3 is TGCAGTGCTAGAGGTTTAGCGAGGGGGATCTACGAGCAGTACTTC. This codes for CSARGLARGIYEQYF.

In its sample, this clonotype was seen many times. The rearrangement uses TRBV7-8 and TRBJ1-1, with 7 bases that match TRBD1. Per germline, CDR1 SGHVS and CDR2 FQNEAQ. The CDR3 is 16 residues long. V shed 2 bases and J 5 bases; nucleotides not matched to a gene: 11. CDR3 coding DNA: TGTGCCAGCAGCTTAAGGGGACAGACAGGGAATACTGAAGCTTTCTTT. This gives the protein CASSLRGQTGNTEAFF.

This chain uses TRBV19 with TRBJ2-1, with D possibly matching TRBD1 (6 bases). V shed 6 bases and J shed 5 bases, with 11 bases lying between them. The CDR3 has 13 residues. Germline CDR1 and CDR2: LNHDA and SQIVND (reference sequence). The CDR3 here is CASRGDKNNEQFF. DNA of the CDR3: TGTGCCAGTAGGGGGGACAAGAACAATGAGCAGTTCTTC. Complete variable domain (other parts from reference TRBV19 and TRBJ2-1): DGGITQSPKYLFRKEGQNVTLSCEQNLNHDAMYWYRQDPGQGLRLIYYSQIVNDFQKGDIAEGYSVSREKKESFPLTVTSAQKNPTAFYLCASRGDKNNEQFFGPGTRLTVL.

This clonotype turned up a few times. The chain couples TRBV19 to TRBJ1-5, with D maybe TRBD1 (5 bases). Germline V gene sequence: CDR1 LNHDA, CDR2 SQIVND (reference sequence). The CDR3 has 13 amino acids. V lost 0 bases, J lost 7 bases, and 7 bases lay in between. As DNA, the CDR3 is TGTGCCAGTAGTATAGACCGGGACCAGCCCCAGCATTTT. As protein: CASSIDRDQPQHF.

This clonotype was observed at least ten times. The chain joins TRBV18 to TRBJ2-3; D unresolved. The CDR3 totals 13 residues. Germline CDR1 and CDR2: KGHSH and LQKENI. V dropped 1 base and J dropped 3 bases, with 5 bases sitting between them. The CDR3 DNA follows: TGTGCCAGCTCACCACTAGCTACAGATACGCAGTATTTT. It codes for CASSPLATDTQYF.

The chain has TRBV15 and TRBJ2-3, with a possible D match to TRBD2 (5 bases). Germline V lookup: CDR1 LNHNV, CDR2 YYDKDF (reference sequence). V was pared by 0 bases and J by 4 bases, with 17 bases between. The CDR3 covers 17 residues. The CDR3 reads CATSRDRVGEWADTQYF. CDR3 nucleotides: TGTGCCACCAGCAGAGATAGGGTCGGGGAGTGGGCAGATACGCAGTATTTT.

Ten or more counts support this clonotype. The chain has TRBV10-1 and TRBJ1-1; the D is unclear. V lost 6 bases, J lost 1 base, and 15 bases lay in between. Germline V CDR1 and CDR2: WNHNN, SYGVQD (reference sequence). The CDR3 extends over 15 amino acids. The chain's CDR3 is CASRDTLNPNTEAFF. The CDR3 DNA reads TGCGCCAGCAGAGATACTTTAAATCCGAACACTGAAGCTTTCTTT.

This clonotype was observed many times. The V and J genes are TRBV3-1 and TRBJ2-2; no clear D gene. V lost 9 bases and J 0 bases, leaving 17 bases between the germline ends. Germline CDR1 is LGHDT and CDR2 is YNNKEL (reference sequence). This CDR3 comprises 16 residues. The chain's CDR3 is CASSRTVDANTGELFF. In DNA form, the CDR3 reads TGTGCCAGTTCTCGGACGGTAGACGCGAACACCGGGGAGCTGTTTTTT.

This clonotype was counted ten times or more. This chain's CDR3 is CASSPMPGHSSYEQYF. The CDR3 nucleotides read TGCGCCAGCAGCCCGATGCCGGGACATAGCTCCTACGAGCAGTACTTC. This chain connects TRBV5-1 to TRBJ2-7; possible D gene TRBD1, 6 bases. Trimming removed 4 bases from V and 0 bases from J, with 17 bases in between. Germline CDR1 and CDR2: SGHRS and YFSETQ. CDR3 size: 16 residues.

This clonotype has a count of ten or more. The chain is built from TRBV5-1 and TRBJ1-1, with D possibly matching TRBD1 (5 bases). The germline V gene has CDR1 SGHRS and CDR2 YFSETQ. This CDR3 is 15 amino acids long. Trimming removed 1 base from V and 5 bases from J, with 15 bases in between. The CDR3 nucleotides read TGCGCCAGCAGCTTGAGCGGAGGGGCAGGAACTGAAGCTTTCTTT. It yields the protein CASSLSGGAGTEAFF.

This clonotype has more than one count but fewer than ten. The rearrangement joins TRBV30 to TRBJ1-5; D is undetermined. This CDR3 spans 13 amino acids. Trimming pared 6 bases from V and 4 bases from J, leaving 13 bases between. The V gene's germline CDR1 is GTSNPN and CDR2 SVGIG (reference sequence). DNA of the CDR3: TGTGCCTGCCGGGTCCGAGGGAATCAGCCCCAGCATTTT. Translated: CACRVRGNQPQHF.

The chain combines TRBV6-5 with TRBJ1-5; possible D gene TRBD1, 5 bases. V was cut by 2 bases and J by 1 base, with 15 bases left in between. The germline V gene encodes CDR1 MNHEY and CDR2 SVGAGI. The CDR3 spans 17 residues. The CDR3 nucleotides read TGTGCCAGCAGTTACGGTCGCCGGGGGGGGAGCAATCAGCCCCAGCATTTT. This encodes CASSYGRRGGSNQPQHF.

This clonotype was recorded many times. This sequence joins TRBV11-2 and TRBJ2-1; D unresolved. CDR1 is SGHAT and CDR2 is FQNNGV in the germline V gene. This CDR3 region has 14 residues. The ends were cut back, 4 bases at V and 0 bases at J, with 7 bases in the middle. The CDR3: CASSSPRSYNEQFF. The CDR3, as DNA: TGTGCCAGCAGCTCCCCCCGCTCCTACAATGAGCAGTTCTTC.

The sample holds a few counts of this clonotype. V gene TRBV20-1 combines with J gene TRBJ2-2; 8 bases are shared with TRBD1. Per the germline V gene, CDR1 is DFQATT and CDR2 is SNEGSKA (reference sequence). CDR3 size: 15 residues. Losses at the gene ends were 4 bases for V and 0 bases for J; bases not matched to a gene: 4. Written as DNA, the CDR3 is TGCAGTGCTAAATCGGGACAGGCGAACACCGGGGAGCTGTTTTTT. Encoded protein: CSAKSGQANTGELFF.

Worth noting for this clonotype: This may be a read error, as it is one base from a much larger clone. The rearrangement uses TRBV3-1 and TRBJ2-7, with D possibly TRBD2 on 5 matching bases. CDR3 length: 14 residues. V was clipped by 0 bases and J by 10 bases, with 16 bases between them. CDR1 and CDR2 from the germline V gene are LGHDT and YNNKEL (reference sequence). In DNA form, the CDR3 reads TGTGCCAGCAGCCAAGATCGGGGAAACCGAACACAGTACTTC. Translation gives CASSQDRGNRTQYF.

This clonotype was observed at least ten times. The chain's CDR3 is CSALGPRPRGNEQFF. DNA for the CDR3: TGCAGTGCTTTGGGACCCCGGCCGCGAGGCAATGAGCAGTTCTTC. The J gene is TRBJ2-1, the V gene TRBV20-1; D tentatively fits TRBD1 or TRBD2 (5 bases each). CDR1 and CDR2 from the germline V gene are DFQATT and SNEGSKA (reference sequence). This CDR3 has 15 amino acids. V was trimmed by 5 bases and J by 6 bases, leaving 20 bases between them.

Worth noting for this clonotype: Its ends do not fully match the called genes, so a read error is possible. The chain is built from TRBV28 and TRBJ1-3; 9 bases are shared with TRBD1. This CDR3 has 15 residues. In germline, CDR1 is MDHEN, CDR2 SYDVKM. Here the CDR3 DNA reads TGTGCCAGCAGCCGGACAGGGGAGTACGGAAACACCATAAATTTT. Protein sequence: CASSRTGEYGNTINF.

Many counts were recorded for this clonotype. The chain joins TRBV9 to TRBJ2-1; no clear D. Germline V gene data show CDR1 as SGDLS and CDR2 as YYNGEE. Trimming took 0 bases from V and 6 from J, leaving 7 bases between them. This CDR3 has 13 residues. CDR3 protein: CASSVDGANEQFF. For the CDR3, the DNA is TGTGCCAGCAGCGTAGATGGAGCCAATGAGCAGTTCTTC.

A single count supports this clonotype. Since a much larger clone is just one base distant, this may be a read error. The rearrangement links TRBV4-1 to TRBJ2-3; 8 nucleotides agree with TRBD2. This CDR3 has 17 amino acids. CDR1 is MGHRA and CDR2 is YSYEKL in the germline V gene. Trimming removed 1 base from V and 4 bases from J; junction bases left unmatched: 10. The CDR3 here is CASSQAASGSGADTQYF. The CDR3 DNA reads TGCGCCAGCAGCCAAGCTGCAAGCGGGAGTGGGGCAGATACGCAGTATTTT.